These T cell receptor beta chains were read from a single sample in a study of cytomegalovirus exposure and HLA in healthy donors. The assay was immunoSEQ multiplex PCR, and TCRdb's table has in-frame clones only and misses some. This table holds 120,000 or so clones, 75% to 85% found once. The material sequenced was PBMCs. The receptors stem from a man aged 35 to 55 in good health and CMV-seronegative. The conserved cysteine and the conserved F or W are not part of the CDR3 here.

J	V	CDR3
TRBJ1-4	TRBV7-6	ASSLGQGGEKLF
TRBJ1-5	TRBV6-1	ASSLGQGAGQPQH
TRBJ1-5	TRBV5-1	ASSLTGMDQPQH
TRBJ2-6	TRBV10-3	AISEYSNSGANVLT
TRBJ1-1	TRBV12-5	ASAFNTEAF
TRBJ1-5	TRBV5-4	ASSLGGGNEQPQH
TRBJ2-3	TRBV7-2	ASSLRLAGTDTQY
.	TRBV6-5	ASKLGLGTYEQY
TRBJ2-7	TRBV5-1	ASSSGLTYEQY
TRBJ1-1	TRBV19	ASSIQGANTEAF
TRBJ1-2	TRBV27	ASSSTALYGYT
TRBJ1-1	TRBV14	ASSPLGGPSEAF
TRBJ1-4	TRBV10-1	ASTPGHNEKLF
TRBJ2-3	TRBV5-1	ASSLSGAYTDTQY
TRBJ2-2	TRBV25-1	ASSGPTGTGGTGELF
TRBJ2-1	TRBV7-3	ASSRGTSSYNEQF
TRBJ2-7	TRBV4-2	ASSQGLASYEQY
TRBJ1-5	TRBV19	ASSIGDTAAIKPQH
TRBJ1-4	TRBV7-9	ASSLGDRGGNEKLF
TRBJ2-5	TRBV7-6	ASSLVGLAGFQETQY
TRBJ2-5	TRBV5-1	ASSSQGLQETQY
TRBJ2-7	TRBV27	ASSGTAYEQY
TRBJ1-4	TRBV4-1	ASSHRQGGEKLF
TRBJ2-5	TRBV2	ASRTGQGAAETQY
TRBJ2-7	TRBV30	AWSFKRYEQY
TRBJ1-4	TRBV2	ASGLAGADEKLF
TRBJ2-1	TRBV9	ASSLAGDGYNEQF
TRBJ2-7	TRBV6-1	ASVQGGHYEQY
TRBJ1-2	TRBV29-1	SVEDGGGIYGYT
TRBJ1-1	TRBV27	ASSSREVATEAF
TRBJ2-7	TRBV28	ASSQGQGYEQY
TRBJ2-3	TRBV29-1	SVRERGFGDTQY
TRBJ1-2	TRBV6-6	ASSYPPEELYGYT
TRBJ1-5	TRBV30	ACASGQNQPQH
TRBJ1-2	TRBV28	ASSQGVYGYT
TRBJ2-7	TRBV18	ASSPRTGGVGAYEQY
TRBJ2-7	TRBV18	ASSPPGQGAYEQY
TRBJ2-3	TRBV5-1	ASSLGTHNRDTQY
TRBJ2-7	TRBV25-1	ASSDSRNYEQY
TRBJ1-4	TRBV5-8	ASSSDSFDEKLF
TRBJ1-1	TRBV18	ASSPPMALNTEAF
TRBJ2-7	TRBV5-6	ASSLGVDRSYEQY
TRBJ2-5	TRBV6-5	ASSYGNGGGGTQY
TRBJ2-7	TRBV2	ASSLSSYEQY
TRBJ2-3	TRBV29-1	SVEVYPGTGTLFTDTQY
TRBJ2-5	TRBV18	ASSAGEQETQY
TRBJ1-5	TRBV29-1	SVESGNNQPQH
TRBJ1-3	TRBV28	ASSRDIYTIY
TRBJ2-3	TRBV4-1	ASSQDPGGEDTQY
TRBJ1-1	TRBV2	ASRSTQGSTEAF
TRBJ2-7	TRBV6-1	ASRASGAGGEQY
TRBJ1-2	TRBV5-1	ASKGQGASTGYT
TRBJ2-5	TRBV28	ASSLLSGTGGGETQY
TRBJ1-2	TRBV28	ASSPTGVAFGYT
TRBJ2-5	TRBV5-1	ASSSSQGGTQY
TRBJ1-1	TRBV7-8	ASSFSNRVATEAF
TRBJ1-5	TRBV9	ASSVGVTGDQPQH
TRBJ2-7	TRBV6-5	ASSYSGTGDYEQY
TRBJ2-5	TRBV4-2	ASSQKEGRGGGETQY